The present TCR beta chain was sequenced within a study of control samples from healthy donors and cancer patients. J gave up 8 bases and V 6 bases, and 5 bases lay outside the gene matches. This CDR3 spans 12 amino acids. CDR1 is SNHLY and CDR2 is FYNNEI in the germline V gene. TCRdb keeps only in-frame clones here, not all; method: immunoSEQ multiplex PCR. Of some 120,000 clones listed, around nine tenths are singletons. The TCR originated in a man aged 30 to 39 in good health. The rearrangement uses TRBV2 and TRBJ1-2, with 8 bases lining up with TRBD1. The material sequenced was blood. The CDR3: CASRLDRGGYTF. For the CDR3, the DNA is TGTGCCAGCAGACTCGACAGGGGCGGCTACACCTTC.